A single TCR beta chain is shown here with its context. Its antigen is still unknown. These data come from a study of siplizumab effects on memory and regulatory T cells. The study's findings and limits: Proliferating Tregs' suppressive function in siplizumab cultures went unconfirmed. Solely a minor proportion of alloreactive clones could be assigned to unstimulated subsets. Naive versus memory phenotype went unassigned for roughly 75-95% of proliferating CD4+ or CD8+ clones. Mappable alloreactive CD4+ clones averaged approximately 70% Treg-derived with siplizumab versus under 30% in controls.

The repertoire was sequenced with immunoSEQ multiplex PCR; TCRdb's copy has only in-frame clones and lacks some. The sample lists tens of thousands of clones, about 90% occurring once. The CDR3 has 16 residues. CDR1 and CDR2 (germline): LGHNA, YNFKEQ. V dropped 0 bases and J dropped 1 base, with 13 bases sitting between them. This TCR was sampled from a human donor in good health. The source material was CD8+ T cells sorted from blood. The gene calls are TRBV4-2 and TRBJ2-7; tentatively, D is TRBD2 (7 bases). CDR3 sequence: CASSQDLGGLSYEQYF. In nucleotides, the CDR3 is TGTGCCAGCAGCCAAGACTTGGGGGGGCTTTCCTACGAGCAGTACTTC.